The subject of this entry is one T cell receptor beta chain. As yet, its antigen is unknown. Random-hexamer reverse transcription was applied to roughly 0.5 to 1 ug RNA. An immunoSEQ multiplex PCR amplified TCR beta CDR3 over 54 Vbeta and 13 Jbeta. In TCRdb, the immunoSEQ multiplex PCR reads were re-called with MiXCR into one record per CDR3 protein. The table includes under 200,000 distinct CDR3 sequences, roughly 90% detected once. This entry is derived from a study of CD8 T cells in Susac syndrome. Looking at the study overall: Blood was drawn from patients with Susac syndrome. At that point, they were therapy-naive, on corticosteroids, or on intravenous immunoglobulin alone.

The CDR3 loop spans 16 amino acids. Per the germline V gene, CDR1 is SGHRS and CDR2 is YFSETQ. Trimming shortened V by 2 bases and J by 6 bases, and 21 bases separated the two germline ends. Study conclusions and caveats: The CD4+ T cell repertoires in Susac syndrome were not clonally expanded.

In Susac syndrome patients, recently defined diagnostic criteria for definite or probable disease were met. The receptor was isolated from a human donor with Susac syndrome. Input material: CD4+ T cells from PBMCs. The rearrangement joins TRBV5-1 to TRBJ2-7; a possible D gene is TRBD1 (6 bases). For the CDR3, the DNA is TGCGCCAGCAGCTTATCCAGGGGCTTATCTTACGGCGAGCAGTACTTC. Translated: CASSLSRGLSYGEQYF.